The entry below gives a single T cell receptor beta chain sequence along with its context. This specimen comes from a study of blood T cell repertoires in COVID-19. Study as a whole: The United States, Italy and Spain supplied acute and convalescent COVID-19 samples.

Each participant's cohort was designated according to participant-reported clinical history. CDR1 MNHEY and CDR2 SVGAGI come from the germline V gene. J gave up 4 bases and V 6 bases, and 3 bases lay outside the gene matches. There are 13 residues in the CDR3. Original methodology: Amplifying reference gene primers gave estimates of nucleated cell counts. Here immunoSEQ multiplex PCR was the method, and the copy in TCRdb shows in-frame clones only, minus some. V and J calls and clone size are given by that table; D and trimming were obtained from the DNA. The repertoire has some 250,000 clones, approximately 90% of them found once; the top ten carry more than 1%.

The chain carries TRBV6-5 and TRBJ1-5, with 7 bases aligning to TRBD1. The TCR originated in a human donor in a cohort exposed to, infected with or recovered from COVID-19 (not recorded which). The donor label of this sample is uncertain. Sample: PBMCs or T cells enriched from blood (not recorded which). The CDR3 region has the DNA TGTGCCAGCAGAAGACAGGGAAATCAGCCCCAGCATTTT. Protein sequence: CASRRQGNQPQHF.